This T cell receptor beta chain was sequenced in a study of cytomegalovirus exposure and HLA in healthy donors. Points from the study as a whole: It was found in a later analysis that first-cohort TCR clusters tended to co-occur in the 100 to 150 validation repertoires. The study designated 150 to 200 TCR beta chains cytomegalovirus-associated.

Germline V gene sequence: CDR1 SGHTA, CDR2 FQGTGA. The CDR3 is 13 residues long. V was cut by 1 base and J by 6 bases, with 9 bases left in between. The donors were members of the validation cohort comprising some 130 subjects, separate from the roughly 670-subject first cohort. Sequencing was performed with immunoSEQ multiplex PCR; in TCRdb, only in-frame clones are kept and a portion is missing. The sample lists more than 150,000 clones; about 86% were seen once. Concerning this clone: Its antigen is unidentified.

The source is a woman aged 18-30 years in good health and CMV-seropositive. The material sequenced was PBMCs. This sequence joins TRBV7-3 and TRBJ1-2; tentative D call: TRBD1 (6 bases). CDR3 in DNA: TGTGCCAGCAGCTTAAGAGGGGGAAATGGCTACACCTTC. It codes for CASSLRGGNGYTF.